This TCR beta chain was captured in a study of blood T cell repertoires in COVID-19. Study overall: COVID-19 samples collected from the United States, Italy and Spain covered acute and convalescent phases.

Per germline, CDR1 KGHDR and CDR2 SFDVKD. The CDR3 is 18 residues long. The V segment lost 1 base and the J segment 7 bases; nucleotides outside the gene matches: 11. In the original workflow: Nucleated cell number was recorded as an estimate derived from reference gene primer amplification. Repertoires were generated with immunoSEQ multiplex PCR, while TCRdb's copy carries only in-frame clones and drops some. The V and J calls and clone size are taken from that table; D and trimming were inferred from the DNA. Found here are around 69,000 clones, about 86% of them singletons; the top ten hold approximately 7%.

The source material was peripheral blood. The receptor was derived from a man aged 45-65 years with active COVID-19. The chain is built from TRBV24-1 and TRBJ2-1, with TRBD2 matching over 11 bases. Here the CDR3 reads CATSDLTFGTSGGNEQFF. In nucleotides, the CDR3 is TGTGCCACCAGTGATTTAACGTTCGGGACTAGCGGAGGGAATGAGCAGTTCTTC.